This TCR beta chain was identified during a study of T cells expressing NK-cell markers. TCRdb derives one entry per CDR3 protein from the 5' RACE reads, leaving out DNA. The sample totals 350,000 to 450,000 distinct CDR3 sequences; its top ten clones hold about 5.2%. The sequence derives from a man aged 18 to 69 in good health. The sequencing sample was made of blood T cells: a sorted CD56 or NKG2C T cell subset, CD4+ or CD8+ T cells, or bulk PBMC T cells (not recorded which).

CDR3 loop: CASSQDAGGVTFF. V usage is TRBV3-1 and J usage is TRBJ1-1. This CDR3 is 13 amino acids long. Germline CDR1 and CDR2: LGHDT and YNNKEL (reference sequence). The full variable domain, completed using reference TRBV3-1 and TRBJ1-1, is DTAVSQTPKYLVTQMGNDKSIKCEQNLGHDTMYWYKQDSKKFLKIMFSYNNKELIINETVPNRFSPKSPDKAHLNLHINSLELGDSAVYFCASSQDAGGVTFFGQGTRLTVV.